The 15 T cell receptor beta chains listed next were all sequenced from one sample in a study of blood T cell repertoires in COVID-19 (TCRdb year 2020). The library was prepared using the immunoSEQ multiplex PCR assay. TCRdb mirrors the immuneACCESS table, restricted to in-frame sequences. Some clones are absent from its copies; in checked studies, under half trace to an unresolved V gene, and the reason for the others is unknown. For this sample the table gives under 200,000 clones, of which roughly 80% were detected only once. In total, the top ten clones hold roughly 5% of the sample. Sequencing was done on a sample of peripheral blood. The receptors shown here come from a woman aged 30 to 39 with acute or convalescent COVID-19.

The gene calls are TRBV19 and TRBJ2-7; 7 nucleotides align to TRBD2. CDR3 length equals 14 residues. Germline assignment: CDR1 LNHDA and CDR2 SQIVND (reference sequence). The V and J ends lost 3 bases and 4 bases, in that order; junction bases with no gene match: 6. For the CDR3, the DNA is TGTGCCAGTAGTATGGCGGGAGAGTCTTACGAGCAGTACTTC. This encodes CASSMAGESYEQYF. Full variable domain (outside the CDR3, taken from reference TRBV19 and TRBJ2-7): DGGITQSPKYLFRKEGQNVTLSCEQNLNHDAMYWYRQDPGQGLRLIYYSQIVNDFQKGDIAEGYSVSREKKESFPLTVTSAQKNPTAFYLCASSMAGESYEQYFGPGTRLTVT.

The chain is built from TRBV28 and TRBJ1-3; the match to TRBD1 covers 7 bases. V gave up 7 bases and J gave up 4 bases; unmatched junction bases: 7. The CDR3 totals 14 residues. Germline CDR1 and CDR2: MDHEN and SYDVKM. The CDR3 reads CASTPRGPGNTIYF. The CDR3 DNA reads as TGTGCCAGCACCCCGAGGGGGCCCGGAAACACCATATATTTT.

V is TRBV7-9 and J is TRBJ1-3; the D is unclear. The ends were cut back, 1 base at V and 0 bases at J, with 10 bases in the middle. The CDR3 sequence is 16 residues long. Per the germline V gene, CDR1 is SEHNR and CDR2 is FQNEAQ (reference sequence). CDR3 loop: CASSLEAGSSGNTIYF. CDR3 nucleotides: TGTGCCAGCAGCTTAGAAGCAGGTTCCTCTGGAAACACCATATATTTT. Supplemented by reference TRBV7-9 and TRBJ1-3, the full variable domain reads DTGVSQNPRHKITKRGQNVTFRCDPISEHNRLYWYRQTLGQGPEFLTYFQNEAQLEKSRLLSDRFSAERPKGSFSTLEIQRTEQGDSAMYLCASSLEAGSSGNTIYFGEGSWLTVV.

J is TRBJ2-1 and V is TRBV24-1; 9 bases map to TRBD2. The V gene's germline CDR1 is KGHDR and CDR2 SFDVKD. V trimming: 5 bases; J trimming: 3 bases; junction bases outside the gene matches: 7. CDR3 length equals 16 residues. Here the CDR3 reads CATSALAGAYYNEQFF. The CDR3 nucleotides read TGTGCCACCAGTGCCTTAGCGGGAGCGTACTACAATGAGCAGTTCTTC.

V is TRBV7-3 and J is TRBJ1-1, with D tentatively TRBD1 (5 bases). CDR1 is SGHTA, CDR2 FQGTGA, per germline. The V gene lost 2 bases and the J gene lost 4 bases, with 8 bases spanning the gap. The CDR3 spans 13 residues. CDR3 amino acids: CASSLGGTTEAFF. The CDR3 nucleotides read TGTGCCAGCAGCTTAGGGGGGACCACTGAAGCTTTCTTT.

The V call is TRBV7-2, the J call TRBJ1-1; D possibly corresponds to TRBD1 (6 bases). V lost 3 bases and J lost 5, with 19 bases in between. This CDR3 region has 16 residues. Germline CDR1 reads SGHTA; CDR2 reads FQGNSA. The CDR3 region is CASSFPQGGGKTEAFF. The CDR3 bases are TGTGCCAGCAGCTTCCCCCAAGGGGGGGGAAAGACTGAAGCTTTCTTT.

The V gene is TRBV19, the J gene TRBJ1-4; 8 bases match TRBD1. The germline V gene encodes CDR1 LNHDA and CDR2 SQIVND (reference sequence). This CDR3 has 15 residues. V was pared by 4 bases and J by 4 bases, with 5 bases of the junction left unmatched. The CDR3 protein is CASSNGQGHNEKLFF. CDR3 nucleotides: TGTGCCAGTAGTAATGGACAGGGCCATAATGAAAAACTGTTTTTT.

In DNA, the CDR3 is TGTGCCAGCAGCCCAAGCGGGGTATCCTATAATTCACCCCTCCACTTT. Its translation is CASSPSGVSYNSPLHF. The J gene is TRBJ1-6, the V gene TRBV7-9; D unclear. Germline V gene sequence: CDR1 SEHNR, CDR2 FQNEAQ (reference sequence). V lost 5 bases to trimming and J lost 1 base, with 12 bases between them. The CDR3 covers 16 residues.

Worth noting for this clone: Within the sample, other DNA sequences also encode this same CDR3. The chain links TRBV27 to TRBJ1-5; 7 nucleotides agree with TRBD1. This CDR3 spans 14 amino acids. CDR1 is MNHEY, CDR2 SMNVEV, per germline (reference sequence). Germline trimming cut 3 bases from V and 1 base from J; bases unmatched to any gene: 0. For the CDR3, the DNA is TGTGCCAGCAGTTTGGGACAGAGCAATCAGCCCCAGCATTTT. It is translated as CASSLGQSNQPQHF.

In the case of this clone: The same CDR3 also results from other DNA sequences found in this sample. The gene calls are TRBV5-4 and TRBJ1-2; tentatively, D is TRBD1 (6 bases). This CDR3 is 13 amino acids long. Deletions cut 0 bases from V and 5 bases from J, with 8 bases between. The germline gives CDR1 SGHNT, CDR2 YYREEE (reference sequence). CDR3 in DNA: TGTGCCAGCAGCTTGGACAGGGATTATGGCTACACCTTC. Residues: CASSLDRDYGYTF.

The rearrangement uses TRBV6-5 and TRBJ1-2, with D unclear. Germline CDR1 and CDR2: MNHEY and SVGAGI. This CDR3 has 13 residues. Trimming took off 6 bases at V and 0 bases at J, with 8 bases between the two ends. DNA for the CDR3: TGTGCCAGCAGGACATCAGCTAACTATGGCTACACCTTC. This gives the protein CASRTSANYGYTF.

The chain has TRBV7-2 and TRBJ2-7, with 8 positions matching TRBD1. The J segment lost 0 bases and the V segment lost 2 bases, leaving 9 bases of the junction unmatched. This CDR3 is 17 amino acids long. From germline, CDR1 is SGHTA and CDR2 FQGNSA. The chain's CDR3 is CASSLRGTGGLSYEQYF. The DNA of the CDR3 is TGTGCCAGCAGCTTAAGAGGGACAGGCGGGCTCTCCTACGAGCAGTACTTC.

The chain couples TRBV4-2 to TRBJ2-1; TRBD1 aligns across 9 bases. Germline values: CDR1 LGHNA, CDR2 YNFKEQ. With V trimmed by 3 bases and J by 4 bases, 16 bases remained unmatched. This CDR3 has 19 amino acids. The CDR3 protein is CASSHKYKRGGQGYNEQFF. The CDR3 DNA follows: TGTGCCAGCAGCCACAAGTACAAGAGGGGGGGACAGGGATACAATGAGCAGTTCTTC.

This chain connects TRBV28 to TRBJ2-7, with TRBD1 as a possible D gene (5 bases). Germline V gives CDR1 MDHEN, CDR2 SYDVKM. V lost 5 bases and J lost 2, with 10 bases in between. CDR3 length: 13 amino acids. The CDR3 sequence is CASSPPGTYEQYF. The CDR3 nucleotides read TGTGCCAGCAGTCCCCCAGGGACCTACGAGCAGTACTTC.

The count of this clone is one. The rearrangement links TRBV19 to TRBJ2-1, with 9 nucleotides matching TRBD1. The J segment lost 6 bases and the V segment lost 7 bases, leaving 7 bases of the junction unmatched. Germline V gene lookup returns CDR1 LNHDA and CDR2 SQIVND (reference sequence). The CDR3 spans 14 residues. The DNA of the CDR3 is TGTGCCAGTAAGGTAGGACAGGGGCTCAATGAGCAGTTCTTC. It is translated as CASKVGQGLNEQFF.